This TCR beta chain derives from a study of cytomegalovirus exposure and HLA in healthy donors. A multiplex PCR was run with 60 Vbeta primers and 13 Jbeta primers. Sequencing used immunoSEQ multiplex PCR; TCRdb keeps in-frame clones, though not all of them. The data show about 120,000 clones, around three quarters seen once. By sample share, this clone is medium-sized. Sequenced: PBMCs. The receptor's source is a man aged 30 to 45 in good health and CMV-seropositive.

This chain's CDR3 is CASSSTGPGNQPQHF. CDR3 sequence (DNA): TGTGCCAGCAGCTCTACAGGACCCGGCAATCAGCCCCAGCATTTT. The chain recombines TRBV7-9 with TRBJ1-5; possibly TRBD1 for D (5 bases). Germline V CDR1 and CDR2: SEHNR, FQNEAQ (reference sequence). The CDR3 extends over 15 amino acids. Trimming shortened V by 4 bases and J by 2 bases, and 12 bases separated the two germline ends. Variable domain in full (rest from reference TRBV7-9 and TRBJ1-5): DTGVSQNPRHKITKRGQNVTFRCDPISEHNRLYWYRQTLGQGPEFLTYFQNEAQLEKSRLLSDRFSAERPKGSFSTLEIQRTEQGDSAMYLCASSSTGPGNQPQHFGDGTRLSIL.